These 23 T cell receptor beta chains were sequenced from one sample in a study of T cell responses to AZD1222 COVID-19 vaccine. Sequencing was performed with immunoSEQ multiplex PCR; in TCRdb, only in-frame clones are kept and a portion is missing. This sample has about 28,000 clones, with about 77% found just once. Sequencing was performed on peripheral blood, taken on day 0 of AZD1222 vaccination. The origin of the receptors is an adult in good health.

The chain recombines TRBV5-4 with TRBJ2-2, with TRBD1 as a possible D gene (6 bases). The CDR3 has 16 residues. V lost 4 bases to trimming and J lost 1 base, with 14 bases between them. Germline V CDR1 and CDR2: SGHNT, YYREEE (reference sequence). The CDR3 region has the DNA TGTGCCAGCAGCCCCAGGACAGTGCTGAACACCGGGGAGCTGTTTTTT. It translates to CASSPRTVLNTGELFF.

This clone turned up a few times. The chain uses TRBV27 and TRBJ1-1; 8 positions match TRBD1. Germline V lookup: CDR1 MNHEY, CDR2 SMNVEV (reference sequence). V shed 5 bases and J 0 bases; nucleotides not matched to a gene: 5. The length of the CDR3 is 15 residues. The CDR3 here is CASSTGQGMNTEAFF. DNA for the CDR3: TGTGCCAGCAGTACCGGACAGGGAATGAACACTGAAGCTTTCTTT.

The V call is TRBV18, the J call TRBJ2-7; D remains ambiguous. Between the trimmed V and J ends, which lost 4 bases and 5 bases, there was a span of 12 bases. The germline gives CDR1 KGHSH, CDR2 LQKENI. The CDR3 totals 13 residues. The CDR3 spells CASSLDQTNEQYF. In nucleotides, the CDR3 is TGTGCCAGCTCACTGGACCAGACCAACGAGCAGTACTTC.

The chain joins TRBV7-3 to TRBJ1-1; 7 bases align to TRBD1. Trimming at V came to 2 bases and at J to 2 bases, leaving 5 bases not matched to a gene. Germline values: CDR1 SGHTA, CDR2 FQGTGA. The CDR3 runs to 15 residues. The CDR3 DNA follows: TGTGCCAGCAGCTTACTGGGGACAGCTAACACTGAAGCTTTCTTT. This codes for CASSLLGTANTEAFF. Looking up the rest from reference TRBV7-3 and TRBJ1-1 gives the full variable domain: GAGVSQTPSNKVTEKGKYVELRCDPISGHTALYWYRQSLGQGPEFLIYFQGTGAADDSGLPNDRFFAVRPEGSVSTLKIQRTERGDSAVYLCASSLLGTANTEAFFGQGTRLTVV.

V gene TRBV29-1 combines with J gene TRBJ1-5; a weak D match, TRBD1 (5 bases). The CDR3 runs 12 residues. V gave up 4 bases and J gave up 3 bases, with 7 bases separating them. Germline V CDR1 and CDR2: SQVTM, ANQGSEA. CDR3: CSVAGINQPQHF. In DNA, the CDR3 is TGCAGCGTTGCAGGGATCAATCAGCCCCAGCATTTT.

The chain combines TRBV7-2 with TRBJ1-1, with 8 bases matching TRBD1. The CDR3 has 15 amino acids. CDR1 is SGHTA and CDR2 is FQGNSA in the germline V gene. Unmatched junction bases numbered 8, after V lost 3 bases and J lost 5 bases. CDR3: CASSLPDRDGTEAFF. CDR3 DNA: TGTGCCAGCAGCTTGCCGGACAGGGATGGGACTGAAGCTTTCTTT.

This clone was detected only once. The V gene is TRBV5-1, the J gene TRBJ2-1, with D tentatively TRBD2 (6 bases). Trimming left V 4 bases short and J 7 bases short, with 18 bases between. The CDR3 sequence is 15 residues long. Looked up from germline, CDR1 is SGHRS and CDR2 is YFSETQ. The CDR3 loop reads CASSPLAGKGNEQFF. The DNA for the CDR3 is TGCGCCAGCAGCCCCCTGGCGGGGAAGGGAAATGAGCAGTTCTTC.

This chain links TRBV7-9 with TRBJ1-4, with 8 positions matching TRBD1. Trimming removed 4 bases from V and 8 bases from J; junction bases left unmatched: 9. Germline CDR1 reads SEHNR; CDR2 reads FQNEAQ (reference sequence). The CDR3 contains 15 residues. CDR3 residues: CASSSRTGRGEKLFF. The CDR3 bases are TGTGCCAGCAGCTCACGGACAGGGAGGGGGGAAAAACTGTTTTTT.

V and J are TRBV30 and TRBJ1-2; TRBD1 agrees at 7 bases. Germline loops: CDR1 GTSNPN, CDR2 SVGIG (reference sequence). V lost 0 bases and J lost 8; bases outside the gene matches: 12. This CDR3 contains 15 residues. The CDR3 reads CAWSVFLGGEGGYTF. In DNA form, the CDR3 reads TGTGCCTGGAGTGTATTCCTAGGGGGCGAAGGGGGCTACACCTTC.

The chain employs TRBV19 and TRBJ1-5, with D possibly TRBD1 on 5 matching bases. Trimming cost V 9 bases and J 2 bases, with 20 bases left between them. Germline values: CDR1 LNHDA, CDR2 SQIVND (reference sequence). This CDR3 contains 16 residues. The CDR3 reads CASIPGANLGNQPQHF. The CDR3 coding sequence is TGTGCCAGCATTCCCGGGGCCAACTTAGGCAATCAGCCCCAGCATTTT.

This chain joins TRBV7-2 and TRBJ2-3, with D possibly matching TRBD2 (6 bases). The germline V gene encodes CDR1 SGHTA and CDR2 FQGNSA. The V end lost 6 bases, the J end lost 2 bases, and 18 bases lay between the germline ends. The CDR3 contains 16 residues. The CDR3 spells CASSSGLNTPTDTQYF. As DNA, the CDR3 is TGTGCCAGCAGTTCAGGACTAAACACTCCCACAGATACGCAGTATTTT. Based on the CDR3 plus reference TRBV7-2 and TRBJ2-3, the full variable domain is GAGVSQSPSNKVTEKGKDVELRCDPISGHTALYWYRQSLGQGLEFLIYFQGNSAPDKSGLPSDRFSAERTGGSVSTLTIQRTQQEDSAVYLCASSSGLNTPTDTQYFGPGTRLTVL.

The rearrangement links TRBV30 to TRBJ2-1; TRBD2 might be the D (5 bases). The CDR3 spans 13 residues. CDR1 is GTSNPN and CDR2 is SVGIG in the germline V gene (reference sequence). The V and J ends lost 2 bases and 5 bases respectively, with 10 bases between them. CDR3 residues: CAWSWRRNNEQFF. The CDR3 DNA reads as TGTGCCTGGAGTTGGCGGAGGAACAATGAGCAGTTCTTC.

The chain couples TRBV7-8 to TRBJ2-7; 9 nucleotides agree with TRBD2. Germline values: CDR1 SGHVS, CDR2 FQNEAQ. The CDR3 loop spans 15 amino acids. V gave up 7 bases and J gave up 0 bases; unmatched junction bases: 7. This chain's CDR3 is CASTDSGGSSYEQYF. CDR3 DNA sequence: TGTGCCAGCACTGATAGCGGGGGTTCCTCCTACGAGCAGTACTTC.

V usage is TRBV19 and J usage is TRBJ2-3; TRBD2 matches at 7 bases. The ends lost 5 bases at V and 6 bases at J; junction bases unmatched: 11. The CDR3 extends over 15 amino acids. The germline V gene has CDR1 LNHDA and CDR2 SQIVND (reference sequence). CDR3 nucleotide sequence: TGTGCCAGTAGTCACTTCGCGGGAGCTTTGGATACGCAGTATTTT. Protein: CASSHFAGALDTQYF.

This clone came up a few times. The V and J genes are TRBV3-1 (or the pseudogene TRBV3-2) and TRBJ1-2; unclear D gene. The CDR3 length is 15 residues. Trimming took 4 bases from V and 5 from J, leaving 17 bases between them. The germline gives CDR1 LGHDT, CDR2 YNNKEL (reference sequence). The CDR3 loop is CASSPSGSVAYGYTF. DNA of the CDR3: TGTGCCAGCAGCCCAAGTGGGTCAGTGGCTTATGGCTACACCTTC.

This clone was detected a few times. The chain carries TRBV19 and TRBJ2-3, with D perhaps TRBD1 (6 bases). Looked up from germline, CDR1 is LNHDA and CDR2 is SQIVND (reference sequence). The CDR3 spans 18 residues. V gave up 4 bases and J gave up 8 bases, with 28 bases separating them. CDR3 DNA sequence: TGTGCCAGTAGTACCTCTACAGGGTACGGCTCGGGTCATGGTACGCAGTATTTT. This gives the protein CASSTSTGYGSGHGTQYF.

The rearrangement links TRBV27 to TRBJ1-6, with 7 bases that match TRBD1. V dropped 4 bases and J dropped 3; count of bases not matched to a gene: 6. The CDR3 sequence is 16 residues long. Germline loops: CDR1 MNHEY, CDR2 SMNVEV (reference sequence). This CDR3 reads CASSSAQGYYNSPLHF. The CDR3 DNA sequence: TGTGCCAGCAGTTCCGCACAGGGGTACTATAATTCACCCCTCCACTTT.

This clone was counted once. V usage is TRBV5-1 and J usage is TRBJ2-3, with TRBD2 matching over 9 bases. V gave up 1 base and J gave up 1 base; unmatched junction bases: 4. The V gene's germline CDR1 is SGHRS and CDR2 YFSETQ. The CDR3 length is 16 residues. CDR3 amino acids: CASSLRGGRGTDTQYF. CDR3 nucleotides: TGCGCCAGCAGCTTGCGCGGCGGGAGGGGCACAGATACGCAGTATTTT.

The chain employs TRBV29-1 and TRBJ2-1; 10 nucleotides align to TRBD1. Trimming cost V 7 bases and J 4 bases; bases outside gene matches: 10. The CDR3 runs to 15 residues. The germline gives CDR1 SQVTM, CDR2 ANQGSEA. The CDR3: CSAKPGQGIYNEQFF. In DNA, the CDR3 is TGCAGCGCTAAACCGGGACAGGGGATATACAATGAGCAGTTCTTC.

The chain combines TRBV29-1 with TRBJ2-2; possibly TRBD1 or TRBD2 for D (6 bases each). The V gene lost 5 bases and the J gene lost 9 bases, with 16 bases spanning the gap. Germline CDR1 is SQVTM and CDR2 is ANQGSEA. This CDR3 has 13 amino acids. In DNA form, the CDR3 reads TGCAGCGTTCGGTCTGGGGGGCCCCGGGAGCTGTTTTTT. Its translation is CSVRSGGPRELFF.

This chain uses TRBV7-9 with TRBJ2-1, with no clear D. Looked up from germline, CDR1 is SEHNR and CDR2 is FQNEAQ (reference sequence). The CDR3 is 15 amino acids. The V gene lost 0 bases and the J gene lost 0 bases, with 6 bases spanning the gap. CDR3 loop: CASSLAVSSYNEQFF. The CDR3 DNA reads TGTGCCAGCAGCTTAGCAGTGAGCTCCTACAATGAGCAGTTCTTC.

The chain joins TRBV7-2 to TRBJ2-7; TRBD2 agrees at 15 bases. This CDR3 region has 16 residues. The V gene's germline CDR1 is SGHTA and CDR2 FQGNSA. The ends lost 5 bases at V and 7 bases at J; junction bases unmatched: 9. In DNA, the CDR3 is TGTGCCAGCAGCCGTTGGGGACTAGCGGGAGGAGGGGAGCAGTACGTC. It is translated as CASSRWGLAGGGEQYV.

The chain carries TRBV5-1 and TRBJ2-5; no definite D call. Germline CDR1 is SGHRS and CDR2 is YFSETQ. The CDR3 has 14 residues. With 0 bases removed from V and 4 bases from J, the gap between germline ends came to 10 bases. DNA of the CDR3: TGCGCCAGCAGCTTGGCAGCGCGCCCAGAGACCCAGTACTTC. This translates into CASSLAARPETQYF.